A single sample is the source of the 18 T cell receptor beta chains below, sequenced in a study of early T cells in non-severe SARS-CoV-2 infection. TCRdb ran MiXCR on the 5' RACE reads and lists one entry per CDR3 protein. Altogether about 27,000 distinct CDR3 sequences are present, around 5.9% being singletons, with the ten largest covering about 0.9%. Sequenced input: whole blood. The source of these receptors is an adult who was a healthcare worker with PCR-confirmed SARS-CoV-2 infection or an uninfected control (not recorded which).

J is TRBJ1-6 and V is TRBV6-5; 7 nucleotides agree with TRBD1. Per germline, CDR1 MNHEY and CDR2 SVGAGI. With V trimmed by 6 bases and J by 4 bases, 0 bases remained unmatched. The CDR3 has 13 amino acids. CDR3 DNA sequence: TGTGCCAGCAGGGGACAGTATAATTCACCCCTCCACTTT. It is translated as CASRGQYNSPLHF.

By share, this clonotype counts as medium-sized. CDR3 coding DNA: TGTGCCAGCAGTTTTTCTCGAGGCAGGGGGCCAGACGAGCAGTACTTC. Its protein product is CASSFSRGRGPDEQYF. The genes are TRBV28 and TRBJ2-7; the match to TRBD1 covers 8 bases. V was clipped by 3 bases and J by 5 bases; unmatched bases: 12. CDR3 length equals 16 residues. The germline CDR1 and CDR2 sequences are MDHEN and SYDVKM.

V usage is TRBV6-2 or TRBV6-3 and J usage is TRBJ1-2; D gene unclear. Per germline, CDR1 MNHEY and CDR2 SVGEGT. The CDR3 sequence is 14 residues long. With 3 bases removed from V and 7 bases from J, the gap between germline ends came to 15 bases. CDR3 region: CASSYGQASPGYTF. The CDR3 bases are TGTGCCAGCAGTTATGGGCAGGCGTCTCCTGGCTACACCTTC.

This clonotype has at least ten counts. The chain recombines TRBV6-1 with TRBJ2-1; tentative D call: TRBD2 (6 bases). There are 15 residues in the CDR3. From germline, CDR1 is MNHNS and CDR2 SASEGT. V was clipped by 3 bases and J by 4 bases, with 13 bases between them. The CDR3: CASSETAGGYNEQFF. CDR3 DNA: TGTGCCAGCAGTGAGACAGCGGGCGGTTACAATGAGCAGTTCTTC.

This clonotype qualifies as medium-sized. This chain connects TRBV6-6 to TRBJ2-3; no clear D gene. This CDR3 has 14 amino acids. Trimming pared 4 bases from V and 0 bases from J, leaving 8 bases between. The germline V gene encodes CDR1 MNHNY and CDR2 SVGAGI (reference sequence). The CDR3 loop reads CASSSAPSTDTQYF. The CDR3 DNA reads as TGTGCCAGCAGTTCTGCGCCTAGCACAGATACGCAGTATTTT.

Ten or more counts support this clonotype. The chain has TRBV14 and TRBJ2-1, with 9 nucleotides matching TRBD2. The CDR3 spans 16 residues. The germline gives CDR1 SGHDN, CDR2 FVKESK. The V gene end was trimmed by 5 bases and the J gene end by 7 bases; junction bases not matched to a gene: 12. CDR3 residues: CASSRNSGRVYNEQFF. The CDR3 DNA follows: TGTGCCAGCAGCAGAAATAGCGGGAGAGTGTATAATGAGCAGTTCTTC. The complete variable domain, with remaining parts taken from reference TRBV14 and TRBJ2-1, reads EAGVTQFPSHSVIEKGQTVTLRCDPISGHDNLYWYRRVMGKEIKFLLHFVKESKQDESGMPNNRFLAERTGGTYSTLKVQPAELEDSGVYFCASSRNSGRVYNEQFFGPGTRLTVL.

Remarks on this clonotype: One base away lies a much larger clone, so this may be a sequencing read error. J is TRBJ2-1 and V is TRBV11-2; maybe TRBD1 (6 bases). This CDR3 comprises 12 residues. Germline V lookup: CDR1 SGHAT, CDR2 FQNNGV. The CDR3 DNA sequence: TGTGTCAGCAGCTTATGGGTCAGGGGACATGTCTTC. Translated, it gives CVSSLWVRGHVF.

This clonotype was seen ten or more times. The chain recombines TRBV28 with TRBJ2-6; TRBD1 agrees at 7 bases. V shed 7 bases, J shed 2 bases, and the junction held 8 bases outside the gene matches. Germline CDR1 reads MDHEN; CDR2 reads SYDVKM. This CDR3 has 16 residues. CDR3 amino acids: CASTRGQLAGANVLTF. CDR3 nucleotides: TGTGCCAGCACTAGGGGGCAGTTAGCTGGGGCCAACGTCCTGACTTTC.

The gene calls are TRBV12-5 and TRBJ2-2, with 8 bases that match TRBD1. The germline CDR1 and CDR2 sequences are LGHNT and FRNRAP. This CDR3 comprises 15 residues. V dropped 5 bases and J dropped 3; count of bases not matched to a gene: 5. The CDR3 DNA reads TGTGCTAGTGGTCCAGGGACAGGCTACACCGGGGAGCTGTTTTTT. Protein product: CASGPGTGYTGELFF.

Within the sample, this clonotype is medium-sized. The J gene is TRBJ2-1, the V gene TRBV27; D is unclear. Germline V gene data show CDR1 as MNHEY and CDR2 as SMNVEV (reference sequence). The V and J ends lost 0 bases and 2 bases respectively, with 5 bases between them. The CDR3 sequence is 14 residues long. CDR3 DNA sequence: TGTGCCAGCAGTTTATCGGGCCCCTACAATGAGCAGTTCTTC. It yields the protein CASSLSGPYNEQFF.

This clonotype is classed as medium-sized. The rearrangement joins TRBV12-3 or TRBV12-4 to TRBJ2-2, with 8 bases lining up with TRBD1. J was trimmed by 7 bases and V by 3 bases; bases with no gene match: 4. The CDR3 spans 14 residues. The CDR3 is CASSFQGASGELFF. The CDR3 DNA reads TGTGCCAGCAGTTTTCAGGGGGCAAGCGGGGAGCTGTTTTTT.

The sample holds a few counts of this clonotype. The V and J genes are TRBV19 and TRBJ2-2; D unclear. Germline V gives CDR1 LNHDA, CDR2 SQIVND (reference sequence). The CDR3 is made up of 16 amino acids. V gave up 5 bases and J gave up 2 bases, with 15 bases separating them. The CDR3: CASSPPERVNTGELFF. The CDR3 DNA reads TGTGCCAGTAGTCCCCCCGAGAGAGTTAACACCGGGGAGCTGTTTTTT.

This chain uses TRBV14 with TRBJ1-1; possible D gene TRBD1, 6 bases. CDR1 and CDR2 (germline): SGHDN, FVKESK. V was trimmed by 0 bases and J by 1 base, leaving 12 bases between them. The CDR3 spans 16 residues. Written as DNA, the CDR3 is TGTGCCAGCAGCCAAGATACCGCAGGGGAGAACACTGAAGCTTTCTTT. Translating it yields CASSQDTAGENTEAFF.

The table lists this clonotype with many counts. The chain couples TRBV7-9 to TRBJ2-1; D possibly corresponds to TRBD1 (6 bases). Trimming pared 7 bases from V and 4 bases from J, leaving 14 bases between. Per the germline V gene, CDR1 is SEHNR and CDR2 is FQNEAQ (reference sequence). This CDR3 is 14 amino acids long. The CDR3 loop is CASIRGGTYNEQFF. The DNA of the CDR3 is TGTGCCAGCATAAGAGGGGGTACTTACAATGAGCAGTTCTTC.

The chain couples TRBV29-1 to TRBJ2-1, with D hard to call. Germline V gene sequence: CDR1 SQVTM, CDR2 ANQGSEA. V gave up 7 bases and J gave up 2 bases, with 15 bases separating them. The CDR3 runs to 14 residues. The DNA for the CDR3 is TGCAGCGCCGAACCAGGCTCAGCCTACAATGAGCAGTTCTTC. It codes for CSAEPGSAYNEQFF.

This clonotype was seen many times. The rearrangement uses TRBV11-3 and TRBJ2-3; D is ambiguous. Germline V gene data show CDR1 as SGHNT and CDR2 as YENEEA. V lost 4 bases, J lost 2 bases, and 7 bases lay in between. CDR3 length: 13 residues. The CDR3 sequence is CASSSRYTDTQYF. As DNA, the CDR3 is TGTGCCAGCAGCTCCCGTTACACAGATACGCAGTATTTT.

This clonotype was seen only a few times. CDR3 loop: CASRGDTGTSHTGELFF. The CDR3 bases are TGTGCCAGCAGGGGAGACACCGGGACTAGCCACACCGGGGAGCTGTTTTTT. The J gene is TRBJ2-2, the V gene TRBV6-2 or TRBV6-3, with 9 positions matching TRBD2. The V and J ends lost 6 bases and 3 bases, in that order; junction bases with no gene match: 11. CDR3 length: 17 amino acids. The germline V gene has CDR1 MNHEY and CDR2 SVGEGT.

By share, this clonotype ranks as medium-sized. Written as DNA, the CDR3 is TGCAGTGCTATAACTACCCGACGAGCCTACAATGAGCAGTTCTTC. It specifies CSAITTRRAYNEQFF. V and J are TRBV20-1 and TRBJ2-1; D uncertain. Germline lookup yields CDR1 DFQATT and CDR2 SNEGSKA (reference sequence). The CDR3 length is 15 residues. V was shortened by 4 bases and J by 2 bases, with 15 bases between the two germline ends.